The sequence of this TCR beta chain was determined in a study of blood T cells in healthy people across ages. Across the study: Per every two T cells, about one barcoded beta molecule was captured by template switching. Study-wide results and limits: The study could not conclusively compare naive and antigen-experienced cells, given its unsorted PBMCs. Strongly correlated with naive T cell percentage was TCR beta diversity.

Turning to this clonotype: Its antigen is unknown.

Next came a second PCR, run for about 7 to 11 cycles, which used a sample-barcoded 5' primer along with a J-beta primer mix. Each cDNA molecule was tagged by a template-switch adaptor with 12 random nucleotides. One entry per CDR3 protein results from TCRdb running MiXCR on the 5' RACE reads. The sample has 600,000 or so distinct CDR3 sequences, under 30% seen once; the top ten hold around 16%. The CDR3 extends over 14 amino acids. The V gene lost 7 bases and the J gene lost 3 bases, with 12 bases spanning the gap. Per germline, CDR1 SNHLY and CDR2 FYNNEI. The chain is built from TRBV2 and TRBJ2-2, with D tentatively TRBD1 (5 bases). Sequenced input: blood. The sequence derives from a woman older than 75 in good health. DNA of the CDR3: TGTGCCAGCACCGGACAAGACTACACCGGGGAGCTGTTTTTT. It yields the protein CASTGQDYTGELFF.